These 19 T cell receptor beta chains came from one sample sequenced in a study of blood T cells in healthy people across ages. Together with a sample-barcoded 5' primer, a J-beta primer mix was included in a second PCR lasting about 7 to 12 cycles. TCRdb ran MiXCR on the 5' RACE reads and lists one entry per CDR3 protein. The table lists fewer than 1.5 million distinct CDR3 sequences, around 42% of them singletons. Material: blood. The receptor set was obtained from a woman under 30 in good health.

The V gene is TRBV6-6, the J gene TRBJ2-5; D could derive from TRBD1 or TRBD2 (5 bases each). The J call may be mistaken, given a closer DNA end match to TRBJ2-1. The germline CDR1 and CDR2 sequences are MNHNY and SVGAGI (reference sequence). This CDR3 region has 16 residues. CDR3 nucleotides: TGTGCCAGCAGTTACAACGTCGTTGGGGACCAAGAGACCCAGTTCTTC. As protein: CASSYNVVGDQETQFF.

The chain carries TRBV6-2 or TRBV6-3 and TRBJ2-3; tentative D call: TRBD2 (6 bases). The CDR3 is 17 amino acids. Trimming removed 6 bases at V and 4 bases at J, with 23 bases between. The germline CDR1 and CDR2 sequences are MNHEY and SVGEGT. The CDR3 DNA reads TGTGCCAGCAGCCCCAGTTTCAAGAACGGGAGTTCAGATACGCAGTATTTT. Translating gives CASSPSFKNGSSDTQYF.

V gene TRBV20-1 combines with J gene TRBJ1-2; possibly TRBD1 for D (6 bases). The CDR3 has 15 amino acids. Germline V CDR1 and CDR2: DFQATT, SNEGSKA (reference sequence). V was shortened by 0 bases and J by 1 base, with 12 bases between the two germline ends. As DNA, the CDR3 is TGCAGTGCTAGAGATCCCGGGGACATTAACTATGGCTACACCTTC. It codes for CSARDPGDINYGYTF.

The CDR3 spells CASSIRGTGNTIYF. DNA for the CDR3: TGTGCCAGCAGCATCAGGGGAACTGGAAACACCATATATTTT. The V and J genes are TRBV6-6 and TRBJ1-3; a possible D gene is TRBD1 (6 bases). CDR1 is MNHNY, CDR2 SVGAGI, per germline (reference sequence). Between the trimmed V and J ends, which lost 6 bases and 2 bases, there was a span of 11 bases. This CDR3 spans 14 amino acids.

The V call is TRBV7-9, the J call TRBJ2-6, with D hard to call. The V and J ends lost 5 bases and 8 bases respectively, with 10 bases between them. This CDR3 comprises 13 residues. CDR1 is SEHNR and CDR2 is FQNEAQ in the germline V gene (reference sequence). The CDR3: CASSTPETNVLTF. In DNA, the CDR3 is TGTGCCAGCAGCACCCCGGAGACCAACGTCCTGACTTTC. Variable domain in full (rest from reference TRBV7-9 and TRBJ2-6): DTGVSQNPRHKITKRGQNVTFRCDPISEHNRLYWYRQTLGQGPEFLTYFQNEAQLEKSRLLSDRFSAERPKGSFSTLEIQRTEQGDSAMYLCASSTPETNVLTFGAGSRLTVL.

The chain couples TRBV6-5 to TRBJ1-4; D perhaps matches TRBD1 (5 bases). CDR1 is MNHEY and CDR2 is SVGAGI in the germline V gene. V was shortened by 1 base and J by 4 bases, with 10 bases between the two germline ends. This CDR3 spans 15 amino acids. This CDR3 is CASSYYRGDNEKLFF. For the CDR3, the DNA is TGTGCCAGCAGTTACTATCGGGGGGATAATGAAAAACTGTTTTTT.

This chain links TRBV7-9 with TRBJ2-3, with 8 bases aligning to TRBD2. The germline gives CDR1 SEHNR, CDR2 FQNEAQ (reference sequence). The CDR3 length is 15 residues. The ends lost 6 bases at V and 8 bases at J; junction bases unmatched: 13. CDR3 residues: CASSQPGLGVLTQYF. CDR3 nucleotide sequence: TGTGCCAGCAGTCAACCGGGACTAGGGGTCCTTACGCAGTATTTT. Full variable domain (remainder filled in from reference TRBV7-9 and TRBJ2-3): DTGVSQNPRHKITKRGQNVTFRCDPISEHNRLYWYRQTLGQGPEFLTYFQNEAQLEKSRLLSDRFSAERPKGSFSTLEIQRTEQGDSAMYLCASSQPGLGVLTQYFGPGTRLTVL.

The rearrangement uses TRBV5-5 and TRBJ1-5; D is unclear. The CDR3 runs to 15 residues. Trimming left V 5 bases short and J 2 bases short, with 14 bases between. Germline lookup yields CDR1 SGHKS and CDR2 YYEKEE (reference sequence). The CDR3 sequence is CASRDRSDGNQPQHF. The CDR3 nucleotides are TGTGCCAGCAGAGATCGATCCGACGGCAATCAGCCCCAGCATTTT.

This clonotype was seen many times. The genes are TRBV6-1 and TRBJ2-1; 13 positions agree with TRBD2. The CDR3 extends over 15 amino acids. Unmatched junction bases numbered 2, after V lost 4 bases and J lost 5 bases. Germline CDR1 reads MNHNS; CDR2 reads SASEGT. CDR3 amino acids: CASSGLAGGHNEQFF. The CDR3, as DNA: TGTGCCAGCAGTGGACTAGCGGGGGGCCACAATGAGCAGTTCTTC.

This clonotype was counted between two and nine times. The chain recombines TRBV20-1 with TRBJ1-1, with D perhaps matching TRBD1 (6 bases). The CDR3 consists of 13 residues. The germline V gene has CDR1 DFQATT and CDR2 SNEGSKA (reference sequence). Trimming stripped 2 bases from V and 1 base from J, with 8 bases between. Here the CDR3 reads CSARQGQNTEAFF. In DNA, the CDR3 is TGCAGTGCTAGACAGGGACAGAACACTGAAGCTTTCTTT.

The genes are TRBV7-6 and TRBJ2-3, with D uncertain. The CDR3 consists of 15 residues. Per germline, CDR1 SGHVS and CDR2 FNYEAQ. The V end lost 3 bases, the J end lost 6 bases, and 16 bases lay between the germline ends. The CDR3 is CASSFFAENVDTQYF. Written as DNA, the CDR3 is TGTGCCAGCAGCTTTTTTGCCGAAAATGTGGATACGCAGTATTTT.

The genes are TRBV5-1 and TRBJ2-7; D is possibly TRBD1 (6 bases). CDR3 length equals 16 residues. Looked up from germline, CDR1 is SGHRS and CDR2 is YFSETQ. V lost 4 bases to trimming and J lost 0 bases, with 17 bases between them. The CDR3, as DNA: TGCGCCAGCAGCGGGGGCTCGGGACGCCACTCCTACGAGCAGTACTTC. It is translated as CASSGGSGRHSYEQYF.

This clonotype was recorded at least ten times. The CDR3 DNA follows: TGCAGCGTTGAAGGGCAGGGTGGTACAGATACGCAGTATTTT. Translating gives CSVEGQGGTDTQYF. The chain joins TRBV29-1 to TRBJ2-3; tentatively, D is TRBD1 (5 bases). The CDR3 extends over 14 amino acids. Trimming removed 1 base at V and 3 bases at J, with 11 bases between. Germline V lookup: CDR1 SQVTM, CDR2 ANQGSEA.

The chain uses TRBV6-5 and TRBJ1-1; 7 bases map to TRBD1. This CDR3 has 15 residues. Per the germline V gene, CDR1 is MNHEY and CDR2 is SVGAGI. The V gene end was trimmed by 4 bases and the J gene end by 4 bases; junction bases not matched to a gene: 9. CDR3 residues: CASSSPTGRSTEAFF. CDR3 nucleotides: TGTGCCAGCAGTTCTCCGACAGGGAGAAGCACTGAAGCTTTCTTT.

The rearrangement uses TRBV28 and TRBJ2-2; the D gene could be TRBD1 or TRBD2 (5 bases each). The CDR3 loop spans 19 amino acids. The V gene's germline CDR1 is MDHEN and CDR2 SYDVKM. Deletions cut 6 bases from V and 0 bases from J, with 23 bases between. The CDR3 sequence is CASRRYPGTQVPNTGELFF. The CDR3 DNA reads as TGTGCCAGCAGACGTTACCCCGGGACCCAAGTACCGAACACCGGGGAGCTGTTTTTT.

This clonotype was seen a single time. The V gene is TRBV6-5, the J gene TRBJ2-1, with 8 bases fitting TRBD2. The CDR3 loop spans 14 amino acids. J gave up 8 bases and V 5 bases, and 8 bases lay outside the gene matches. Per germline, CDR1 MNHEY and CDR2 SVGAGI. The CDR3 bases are TGTGCCAGCAGTGATGTCGCGGGAGGCGATGAGCAGTTCTTC. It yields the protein CASSDVAGGDEQFF.

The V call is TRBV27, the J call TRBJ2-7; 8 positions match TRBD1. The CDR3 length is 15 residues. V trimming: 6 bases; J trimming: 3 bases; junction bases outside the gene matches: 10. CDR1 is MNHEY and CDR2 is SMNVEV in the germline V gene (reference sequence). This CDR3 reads CASRTTGDGRYEQYF. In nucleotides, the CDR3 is TGTGCCAGCAGAACGACAGGGGATGGGCGCTACGAGCAGTACTTC.

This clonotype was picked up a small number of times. DNA for the CDR3: TGTGCCAGCAGCCCCCGGGACAGGGGGGACACTGAAGCTTTCTTT. Translating it yields CASSPRDRGDTEAFF. The chain is built from TRBV9 and TRBJ1-1, with TRBD1 matching 11 bases. This CDR3 region has 15 residues. With V trimmed by 4 bases and J by 3 bases, 5 bases remained unmatched. Germline values: CDR1 SGDLS, CDR2 YYNGEE. Full variable domain (outside the CDR3, taken from reference TRBV9 and TRBJ1-1): DSGVTQTPKHLITATGQRVTLRCSPRSGDLSVYWYQQSLDQGLQFLIQYYNGEERAKGNILERFSAQQFPDLHSELNLSSLELGDSALYFCASSPRDRGDTEAFFGQGTRLTVV.

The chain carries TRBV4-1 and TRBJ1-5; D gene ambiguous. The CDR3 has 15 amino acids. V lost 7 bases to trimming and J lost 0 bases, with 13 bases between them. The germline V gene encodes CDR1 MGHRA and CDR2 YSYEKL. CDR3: CASTGIPGSNQPQHF. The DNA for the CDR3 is TGCGCCAGCACTGGGATACCTGGTAGCAATCAGCCCCAGCATTTT.